This TCR beta chain emerged from a study of cytomegalovirus exposure and HLA in healthy donors. The PCR contained 60 Vbeta and 13 Jbeta primers. Using immunoSEQ multiplex PCR, the repertoire was profiled, and TCRdb retains in-frame clones only, with some absent. In the table there are 200,000 to 250,000 clones, approximately 78% of which are singletons. Concerning this clone: Its antigen is unknown.

Study outcomes and limitations: Equally common other TCR beta chains were less clonally expanded than HLA-associated ones, a later analysis found.

V was pared by 5 bases and J by 6 bases, with 13 bases between. The CDR3 extends over 13 amino acids. Germline-derived CDR1 and CDR2 are SEHNR and FQNEAQ (reference sequence). This TCR was sampled from a woman aged 35 to 49 in good health and CMV-seronegative. Material for sequencing was PBMCs. The chain is built from TRBV7-9 and TRBJ1-2; tentative D call: TRBD1 (6 bases). In DNA, the CDR3 is TGTGCCAGCAGCCTCGGGCAGGGGCATGGCTACACCTTC. Translating gives CASSLGQGHGYTF.